The T cell receptor beta chain described here comes from a study of blood T cell repertoires in COVID-19. Measured with immunoSEQ multiplex PCR; TCRdb has only the in-frame clones, and not every one. In the table there are some 45,000 clones, around 84% of which are singletons. Germline CDR1 and CDR2: SEHNR and FQNEAQ (reference sequence). The CDR3 has 14 amino acids. Trimming cost V 3 bases and J 4 bases, with 12 bases left between them. Sequenced: peripheral blood. The receptor comes from a man between 65 and 80 years old with acute or convalescent COVID-19. This sequence joins TRBV7-9 and TRBJ1-1; D gene unclear. Here the CDR3 DNA reads TGTGCCAGCAGCTTCGTCCCCCCAGGCACTGAAGCTTTCTTT. It encodes CASSFVPPGTEAFF. Looking up the rest from reference TRBV7-9 and TRBJ1-1 gives the full variable domain: DTGVSQNPRHKITKRGQNVTFRCDPISEHNRLYWYRQTLGQGPEFLTYFQNEAQLEKSRLLSDRFSAERPKGSFSTLEIQRTEQGDSAMYLCASSFVPPGTEAFFGQGTRLTVV.